Described below is a single TCR beta chain sequence and its context. The V and J ends lost 10 bases and 3 bases respectively, with 19 bases between them. The CDR3 length is 14 residues. Germline CDR1 and CDR2: SGHNT and YENEEA. This sample is drawn from a study of technical replicates of blood from a handful of donors. Here immunoSEQ multiplex PCR was the method, and the copy in TCRdb shows in-frame clones only, minus some. The sample records some 80,000 clones, about 91% being singletons. The sequencing sample was made of T cells isolated from PBMCs. The sequence was obtained from a human donor in good health. The rearrangement joins TRBV11-3 to TRBJ2-7, with D tentatively TRBD2 (5 bases). CDR3 coding DNA: TGTGCCACGCGTGGCGTTGGAGGTGACTACGAGCAGTACTTC. This codes for CATRGVGGDYEQYF. The whole variable domain, filled in from reference TRBV11-3 and TRBJ2-7, reads EAGVVQSPRYKIIEKKQPVAFWCNPISGHNTLYWYLQNLGQGPELLIRYENEEAVDDSQLPKDRFSAERLKGVDSTLKIQPAELGDSAVYLCATRGVGGDYEQYFGPGTRLTVT.